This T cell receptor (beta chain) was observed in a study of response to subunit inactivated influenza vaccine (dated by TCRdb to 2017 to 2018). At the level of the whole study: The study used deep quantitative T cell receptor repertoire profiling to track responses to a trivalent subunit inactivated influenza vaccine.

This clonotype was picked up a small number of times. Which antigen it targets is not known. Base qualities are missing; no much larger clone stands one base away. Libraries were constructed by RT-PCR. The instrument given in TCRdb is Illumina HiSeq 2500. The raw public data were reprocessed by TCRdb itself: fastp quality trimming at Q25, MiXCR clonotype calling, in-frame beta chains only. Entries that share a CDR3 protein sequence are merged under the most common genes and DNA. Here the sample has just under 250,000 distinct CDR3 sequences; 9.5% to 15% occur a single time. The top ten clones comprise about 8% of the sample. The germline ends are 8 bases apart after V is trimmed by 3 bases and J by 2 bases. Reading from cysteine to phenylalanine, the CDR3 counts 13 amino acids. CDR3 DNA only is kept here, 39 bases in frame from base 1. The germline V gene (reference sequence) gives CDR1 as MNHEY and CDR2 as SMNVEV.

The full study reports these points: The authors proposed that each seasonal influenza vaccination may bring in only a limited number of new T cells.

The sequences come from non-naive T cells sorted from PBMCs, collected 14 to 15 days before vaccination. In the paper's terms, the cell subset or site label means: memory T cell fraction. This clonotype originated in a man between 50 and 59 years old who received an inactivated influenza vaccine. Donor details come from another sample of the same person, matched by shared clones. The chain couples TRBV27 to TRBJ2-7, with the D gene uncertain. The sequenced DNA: TGTGCCAGCAGTTTTGGCCCGGCCTACGAGCAGTACTTC. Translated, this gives CASSFGPAYEQYF.